The rows below give T cell receptor beta chains drawn from one sample of a study of vaccination and CD4 T cells after COVID-19. From the PCR reads, TCRdb called clonotypes with MiXCR, one entry per CDR3 protein. The table lists 20,000 or so distinct CDR3 sequences, 45% to 60% of them singletons. What these receptors recognize is not known. The material was CD4+ T cells from blood, cultured in vitro, obtained after SARS-CoV-2 vaccination. All receptors derive from a human donor who had recovered from COVID-19. Both conserved end residues are part of each CDR3. The D gene is left open where the match is weak. Clone size is stated in some rows and not others, as once, few, many or a class when expanded.

clone size	D gene	V gene	J gene	CDR3 DNA	CDR3 protein
.	.	TRBV5-1	TRBJ1-2	TGCGCCAGCCTTCCGGGCCCGCGGCCATCTAACTATGGCTACACCTTC	CASLPGPRPSNYGYTF
.	.	TRBV6-5	TRBJ2-3	TGTGCCAGCAGTTCGGGGTGGGATGGAGATACGCAGTATTTT	CASSSGWDGDTQYF
.	.	TRBV7-9	TRBJ2-3	TGTGCCAGCAGCCGGGGGCAGGCCTATGGCACAGATACGCAGTATTTT	CASSRGQAYGTDTQYF
few	TRBD1	TRBV6-5	TRBJ1-1	TGTGCCAGCAGTTATGGACAGGGGAACACTGAAGCTTTCTTT	CASSYGQGNTEAFF
.	.	TRBV5-1	TRBJ1-2	TGCGCCAGCAGCTTGGAGGGGGGGGACTATGGCTACACCTTC	CASSLEGGDYGYTF
few	.	TRBV28	TRBJ1-1	TGTGCCAGCAGGAGCATGAACACTGAAGCTTTCTTT	CASRSMNTEAFF
.	.	TRBV5-1	TRBJ2-1	TGCGCCAGCAGCTTGAAAGGGCAGGACTCCTACAATGAGCAGTTCTTC	CASSLKGQDSYNEQFF
.	.	TRBV7-6	TRBJ1-2	TGTGCCAGCAGCCCCGACAGGCAGTCTGGCTACACCTTC	CASSPDRQSGYTF
.	.	TRBV5-4	TRBJ2-1	TGTGCCAGCAGCTTTATACTGTACAATGAGCAGTTCTTC	CASSFILYNEQFF
.	TRBD1	TRBV2	TRBJ1-2	TGTGCCAGCGCGACAGGGGGCTATGGCTACACCTTC	CASATGGYGYTF
.	.	TRBV5-1	TRBJ2-2	TGCGCCAGCAACGGCTGGGGGAACACCGGGGAGCTGTTTTTT	CASNGWGNTGELFF
.	.	TRBV19	TRBJ1-5	TGTGCCAGTAGTCCAACAGGGTATCAGCCCCAGCATTTT	CASSPTGYQPQHF
.	TRBD1	TRBV20-1	TRBJ1-1	TGCAGTGATTTACAGGGGAGGGGGTTCGCTGAAGCTTTCTTT	CSDLQGRGFAEAFF
few	.	TRBV19	TRBJ1-5	TGTGCCAGTAGCCGAACCGACACTATCAATCAGCCCCAGCATTTT	CASSRTDTINQPQHF
few	TRBD1	TRBV6-5	TRBJ2-7	TGTGCCAGCAGTTCCGGGACAGGGGGCGACGAGCAGTACTTC	CASSSGTGGDEQYF
.	.	TRBV7-8	TRBJ1-1	TGTGCCAGCAGCTTAGGTTCCCGGAACACTGAAGCTTTCTTT	CASSLGSRNTEAFF
.	.	TRBV20-1	TRBJ2-3	TGCAGTGCTAGTAAGGGGTTGGCTACGCAGTATTTT	CSASKGLATQYF
.	TRBD2	TRBV2	TRBJ2-3	TGTGCCAGCAGATCGACTAGCGAGAAGGAGTATTTT	CASRSTSEKEYF
.	TRBD1	TRBV3-1	TRBJ1-1	TGTGCCAGCAGCCACGGGACAGGGGTCACTGAAGCTTTCTTT	CASSHGTGVTEAFF
.	TRBD2	TRBV19	TRBJ2-1	TGTGCCAGTAGTAGGAGACTAGCGGACGTGAATGAGCAGTTCTTC	CASSRRLADVNEQFF
.	.	TRBV28	TRBJ1-5	TGTGCCACCGCCTGGGTACGCAATCAGCCCCAGCATTTT	CATAWVRNQPQHF
few	.	TRBV7-8	TRBJ1-3	TGTGCCAGCAGCTTGGAGTTAATCTCTGGAAACACCATATATTTT	CASSLELISGNTIYF
.	.	TRBV6-4	TRBJ2-1	TGTGCCAGCAGTGACTCCCCTAGCCCAAAGCTTTACAATGAGCAGTTCTTC	CASSDSPSPKLYNEQFF
once	.	TRBV19	TRBJ1-1	TGTGCCAGTAGTATAGGGGGGGACCAGTCTGAAGCTTTCTTT	CASSIGGDQSEAFF
.	.	TRBV10-3	TRBJ2-3	TGTGCCATCAGTGAGACTGCAGATACGCAGTATTTT	CAISETADTQYF
few	TRBD1	TRBV24-1	TRBJ2-2	TGTGCCACCAGTGACCCGACAGGGGCCACTACCGGGGAGCTGTTTTTT	CATSDPTGATTGELFF
few	.	TRBV6-1	TRBJ1-1	TGTGCCAGCACAAGGTTGAACACTGAAGCTTTCTTT	CASTRLNTEAFF
.	TRBD2	TRBV28	TRBJ2-3	TGTGCCAGCACCCGCCGCACTAGCGGGGGCACAGATACGCAGTATTTT	CASTRRTSGGTDTQYF
once	TRBD1	TRBV30	TRBJ1-1	TGTGCCTGGAGTCCCGGACAGGGGCAATTCTTT	CAWSPGQGQFF
few	.	TRBV19	TRBJ1-2	TGTGCCAGTAGTATAGTCGACCGTGGCTACACCTTC	CASSIVDRGYTF
.	TRBD2	TRBV5-8	TRBJ2-7	TGTGCCAGCAGCCGCGGGGACTACGGTCGATACGAGCAGTACTTC	CASSRGDYGRYEQYF
.	.	TRBV6-1	TRBJ1-1	TGTGCCAGCAGTGCGGTCCGGGGAACTGAAGCTTTCTTT	CASSAVRGTEAFF
.	.	TRBV6-4	TRBJ2-2	TGTGCCAGCAGTGACCCGGAGCTGTTTTTT	CASSDPELFF
few	.	TRBV2	TRBJ1-2	TGTGCCAGCAGTCAGACCCAGTATGGCTACACCTTC	CASSQTQYGYTF
once	TRBD1	TRBV10-3	TRBJ1-3	TGTGCCATCAGTGATACAGGGGACTCTGGAAACACCATATATTTT	CAISDTGDSGNTIYF
few	.	TRBV27	TRBJ1-6	TGTGCCAGCAGTTTAGGGGCCTATTCACCCCTCCACTTT	CASSLGAYSPLHF
once	TRBD1	TRBV7-8	TRBJ1-6	TGTGCCAGCAGCTCCTCCGGGACAGATAATTCACCCCTCCACTTT	CASSSSGTDNSPLHF
.	TRBD2	TRBV5-1	TRBJ2-3	TGCGCCAGCGGTCGGGTGGCGGGAGACGGGGATACGCAGTATTTT	CASGRVAGDGDTQYF
.	.	TRBV12-3/TRBV12-4	TRBJ1-2	TGTGCCAGCAGTTTAAGAGGGACTGCTGACGTCTATGGCTACACCTTC	CASSLRGTADVYGYTF
few	TRBD2	TRBV7-2	TRBJ2-2	TGTGCCAGCTCTCCACCCGGGAGGACCGGGGAGCTGTTTTTT	CASSPPGRTGELFF
.	.	TRBV20-1	TRBJ2-2	TGCAGTGCTAGAGATCTCACGGGGGAAACCGGGGAGCTGTTTTTT	CSARDLTGETGELFF
.	TRBD1	TRBV6-1	TRBJ1-2	TGTGCCAGCAGCCAACCCGGACAGGGGGGCGGCTATGGCTACACCTTC	CASSQPGQGGGYGYTF
few	.	TRBV7-8	TRBJ2-2	TGTGCCAGCAGCTCCAGTTCGAGGGGGAACACCGGGGAGCTGTTTTTT	CASSSSSRGNTGELFF
.	.	TRBV15	TRBJ1-1	TGTGCCACCAGCAGAGACCCCCGTCAAATTATCACGAACACTGAAGCTTTCTTT	CATSRDPRQIITNTEAFF
.	.	TRBV27	TRBJ2-7	TGTGCCAGCAGTTCCTCGATTGGTTCCTACGAGCAGTACTTC	CASSSSIGSYEQYF
.	TRBD1	TRBV24-1	TRBJ2-5	TGTGCCACCAGTGATCGGACAGGGGCCCACCAAGAGACCCAGTACTTC	CATSDRTGAHQETQYF
.	.	TRBV6-2/TRBV6-3	TRBJ1-1	TGTGCCAGCAGTTATGGGCACTCCACTGAAGCTTTCTTT	CASSYGHSTEAFF
.	.	TRBV28	TRBJ1-2	TGTGCCAGCAGTCGTTGGCAGGGATCCTATGGCTACACCTTC	CASSRWQGSYGYTF
.	.	TRBV2	TRBJ2-7	TGTGCCAGCAGGACCTTCCAGGGCGCCGAGCAGTACTTC	CASRTFQGAEQYF
.	.	TRBV7-2	TRBJ1-1	TGTGCCAGCAGATCAGTCGGGACATCGAACACTGAAGCTTTCTTT	CASRSVGTSNTEAFF
.	TRBD2	TRBV7-2	TRBJ2-2	TGTGCCAGCAGCTTAGAGGGTGTAGCGGGAGATACCGGGGAGCTGTTTTTT	CASSLEGVAGDTGELFF
.	TRBD1	TRBV19	TRBJ1-2	TGTGCCAGCCTCTTTGGATCTGAACAGGGGGCAAGGGGCTACACCTTC	CASLFGSEQGARGYTF
.	.	TRBV20-1	TRBJ1-1	TGCAGTGCTGACCAGAGGACAGAGAAAGCTTTCTTT	CSADQRTEKAFF
.	TRBD2	TRBV2	TRBJ2-7	TGTGCCAGCAGGGGGACTAGCGGGGGACCCCACTACGAGCAGTACTTC	CASRGTSGGPHYEQYF
.	.	TRBV25-1	TRBJ1-1	TGTGCCAGCAGTCGGGGAGGGACGGATGCTTTCTTT	CASSRGGTDAFF
.	.	TRBV19	TRBJ2-2	TGTGCCAGTACCTCAGGACAGATAAACACCGGGGAGCTGTTTTTT	CASTSGQINTGELFF